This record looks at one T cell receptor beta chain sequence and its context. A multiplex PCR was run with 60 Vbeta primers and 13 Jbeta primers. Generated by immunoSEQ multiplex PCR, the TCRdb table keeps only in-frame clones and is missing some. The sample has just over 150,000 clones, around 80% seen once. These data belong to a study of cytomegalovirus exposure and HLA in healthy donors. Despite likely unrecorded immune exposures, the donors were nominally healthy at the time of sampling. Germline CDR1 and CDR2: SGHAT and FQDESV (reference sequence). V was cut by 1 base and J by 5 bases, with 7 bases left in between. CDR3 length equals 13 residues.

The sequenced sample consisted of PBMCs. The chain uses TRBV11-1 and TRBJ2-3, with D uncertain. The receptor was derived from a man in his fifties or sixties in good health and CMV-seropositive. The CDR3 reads CASSLGVGDTQYF. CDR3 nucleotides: TGTGCCAGCAGCTTAGGCGTCGGAGATACGCAGTATTTT. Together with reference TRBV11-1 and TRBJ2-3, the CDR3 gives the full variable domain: EAEVAQSPRYKITEKSQAVAFWCDPISGHATLYWYRQILGQGPELLVQFQDESVVDDSQLPKDRFSAERLKGVDSTLKIQPAELGDSAMYLCASSLGVGDTQYFGPGTRLTVL.